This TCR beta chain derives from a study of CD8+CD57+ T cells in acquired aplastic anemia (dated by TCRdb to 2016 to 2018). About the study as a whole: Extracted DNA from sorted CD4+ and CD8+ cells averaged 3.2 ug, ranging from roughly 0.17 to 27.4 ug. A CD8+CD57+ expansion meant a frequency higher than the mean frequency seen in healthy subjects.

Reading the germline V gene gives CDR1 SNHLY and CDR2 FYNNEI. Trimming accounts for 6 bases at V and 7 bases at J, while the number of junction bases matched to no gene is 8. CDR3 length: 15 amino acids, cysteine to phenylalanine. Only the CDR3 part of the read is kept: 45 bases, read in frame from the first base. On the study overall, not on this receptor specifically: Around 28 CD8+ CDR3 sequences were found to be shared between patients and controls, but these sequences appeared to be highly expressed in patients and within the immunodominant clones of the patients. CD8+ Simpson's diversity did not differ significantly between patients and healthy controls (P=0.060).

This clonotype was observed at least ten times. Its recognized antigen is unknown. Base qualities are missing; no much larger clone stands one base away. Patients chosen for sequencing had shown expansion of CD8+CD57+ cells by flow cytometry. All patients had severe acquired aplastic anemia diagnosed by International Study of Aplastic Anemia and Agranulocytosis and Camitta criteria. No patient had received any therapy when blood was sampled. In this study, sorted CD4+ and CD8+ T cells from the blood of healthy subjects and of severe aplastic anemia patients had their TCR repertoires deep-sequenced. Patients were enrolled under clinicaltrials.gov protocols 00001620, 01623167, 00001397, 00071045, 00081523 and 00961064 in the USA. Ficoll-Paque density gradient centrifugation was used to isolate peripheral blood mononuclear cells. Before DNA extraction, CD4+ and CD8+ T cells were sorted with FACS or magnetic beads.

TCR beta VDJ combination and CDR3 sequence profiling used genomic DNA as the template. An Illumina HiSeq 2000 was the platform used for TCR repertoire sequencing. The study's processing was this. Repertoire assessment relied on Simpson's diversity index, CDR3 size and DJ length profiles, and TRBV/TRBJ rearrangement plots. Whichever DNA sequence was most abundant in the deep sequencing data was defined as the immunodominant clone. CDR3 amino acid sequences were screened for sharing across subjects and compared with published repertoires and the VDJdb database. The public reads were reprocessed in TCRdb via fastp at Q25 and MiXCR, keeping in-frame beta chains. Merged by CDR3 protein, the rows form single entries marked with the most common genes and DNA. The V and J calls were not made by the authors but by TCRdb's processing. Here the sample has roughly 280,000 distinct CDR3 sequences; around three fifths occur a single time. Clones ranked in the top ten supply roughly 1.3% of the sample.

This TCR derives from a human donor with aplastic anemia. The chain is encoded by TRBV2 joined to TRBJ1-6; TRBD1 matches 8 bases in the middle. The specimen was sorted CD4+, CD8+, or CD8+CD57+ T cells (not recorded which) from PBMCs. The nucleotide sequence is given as TGTGCCAGCAGAGGACAGGGTAATACCAATTCACCCCTCCACTTT. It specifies CASRGQGNTNSPLHF.